This T cell receptor beta chain was identified in a study of human T cells and chemical hapten exposure. Study-level background: Small volume differences among pooled libraries mainly caused per-sample TCR yield variation.

Germline V gene lookup returns CDR1 MNHEY and CDR2 SVGEGT. CDR3 length equals 12 residues. V was pared by 6 bases and J by 7 bases, with 12 bases between. Individual cDNA molecules each carried unique molecular identifiers attached by the library. TCRdb recomputed calls from the RACE reads with MiXCR, one row per CDR3 protein. The sample contains tens of thousands of distinct CDR3 sequences, 8% to 10% of which appear only once. At least ten counts were recorded for this clonotype. Time point specified: pre-sensitization, week 0. Treatment described: therapeutic diphenylcyclopropenone sensitization with weekly scalp DPC.

The sample consisted of whole blood, taken in connection with sensitization to the hapten diphenylcyclopropenone (DPC). The clonotype originates from a woman in her thirties or forties with alopecia areata. Some clones in this sample may be carry-over from other donors' samples. V is TRBV6-2 or TRBV6-3 and J is TRBJ1-2; D call uncertain. In DNA, the CDR3 is TGTGCCAGCAGAGATCGGCCTATTGGCTACACCTTC. It yields the protein CASRDRPIGYTF.